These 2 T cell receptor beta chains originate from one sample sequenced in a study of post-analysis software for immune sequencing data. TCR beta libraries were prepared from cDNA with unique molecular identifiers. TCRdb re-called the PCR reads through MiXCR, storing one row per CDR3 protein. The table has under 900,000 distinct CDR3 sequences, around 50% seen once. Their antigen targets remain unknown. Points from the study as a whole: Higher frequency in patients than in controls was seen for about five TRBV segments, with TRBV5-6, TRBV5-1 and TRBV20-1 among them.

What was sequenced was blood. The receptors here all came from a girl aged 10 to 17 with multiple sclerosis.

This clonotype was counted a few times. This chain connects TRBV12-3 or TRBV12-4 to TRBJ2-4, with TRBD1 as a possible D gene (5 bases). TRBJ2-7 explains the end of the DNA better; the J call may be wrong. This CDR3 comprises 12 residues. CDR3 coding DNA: TGTGCCAGCAGTTTTTTGGGGCTCGAGCAGTACTTC. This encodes CASSFLGLEQYF.

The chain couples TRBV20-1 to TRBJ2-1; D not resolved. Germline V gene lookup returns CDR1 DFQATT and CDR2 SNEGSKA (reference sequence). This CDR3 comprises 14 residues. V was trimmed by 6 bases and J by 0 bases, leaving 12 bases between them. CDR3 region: CSAISPLSYNEQFF. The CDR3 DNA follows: TGCAGTGCCATATCACCCCTCTCCTACAATGAGCAGTTCTTC.